This T cell receptor beta chain is from a study of T cell changes during pregnancy in multiple sclerosis. Produced via immunoSEQ multiplex PCR; TCRdb's table is partial and in-frame only. The repertoire consists of around 19,000 clones, with about 84% occurring once and the leading ten covering approximately 9.1%. CDR3 length equals 15 residues. Germline V gives CDR1 SGHDT, CDR2 YYEEEE. Trimming left V 3 bases short and J 2 bases short, with 15 bases between. This TCR derives from a female donor with multiple sclerosis, enrolled in a pregnancy study. V and J are TRBV5-6 and TRBJ2-7; D is unclear. Sequencing was performed on CD8+ T cells from peripheral blood mononuclear cells, taken after pregnancy. The CDR3 loop reads CASSSGGLLPYEQYF. In DNA, the CDR3 is TGTGCCAGCAGCTCAGGTGGGCTATTACCCTACGAGCAGTACTTC.